The next 29 T cell receptor beta chains were all read from a single sample in a study of CD8 T cells in Susac syndrome. RNA in amounts of roughly 0.45 to 1 ug was reverse transcribed with random hexamers. One entry per CDR3 protein results from TCRdb running MiXCR on the immunoSEQ multiplex PCR reads. This table has some 100,000 distinct CDR3 sequences, just under 95% appearing once. Material for sequencing was CD8+ T cells from PBMCs. These TCRs come from a human donor in good health.

V usage is TRBV20-1 and J usage is TRBJ2-7, with D hard to call. Germline V gives CDR1 DFQATT, CDR2 SNEGSKA (reference sequence). The ends were cut back, 0 bases at V and 3 bases at J, with 0 bases in the middle. The CDR3 has 10 residues. The CDR3 loop is CSARDYEQYF. DNA of the CDR3: TGCAGTGCTAGAGACTACGAGCAGTACTTC.

This chain uses TRBV7-3 with TRBJ2-7, with a tentative D call TRBD1 (5 bases). Trimming shortened V by 4 bases and J by 3 bases, and 16 bases separated the two germline ends. Germline lookup yields CDR1 SGHTA and CDR2 FQGTGA. This CDR3 comprises 15 residues. Written as DNA, the CDR3 is TGTGCCAGCAGCTCCCCTTTCCAGGGAATCTACGAGCAGTACTTC. Its translation is CASSSPFQGIYEQYF.

The chain is built from TRBV6-5 and TRBJ1-2; no definite D call. V lost 0 bases and J 7 bases, leaving 9 bases between the germline ends. The germline V gene encodes CDR1 MNHEY and CDR2 SVGAGI. The CDR3 sequence is 13 residues long. The CDR3 bases are TGTGCCAGCAGTTACTCGATAGGGTTTGGCTACACCTTC. Encoded protein: CASSYSIGFGYTF.

This rearrangement joins TRBV20-1 to TRBJ1-2, with unresolved D. The CDR3 has 11 residues. V lost 4 bases to trimming and J lost 6 bases, with 9 bases between them. Germline CDR1 DFQATT, CDR2 SNEGSKA (reference sequence). This chain's CDR3 is CSANIVDGYTF. CDR3 DNA sequence: TGCAGTGCTAATATCGTGGATGGCTACACCTTC.

The chain carries TRBV5-1 and TRBJ1-2; D may be TRBD1 (6 bases). Per germline, CDR1 SGHRS and CDR2 YFSETQ. The V and J ends lost 2 bases and 3 bases respectively, with 11 bases between them. This CDR3 is built from 14 residues. CDR3 sequence reads: CASSFGGADYGYTF. CDR3 bases: TGCGCCAGCAGCTTTGGGGGCGCGGACTATGGCTACACCTTC.

The DNA of the CDR3 is TGTGCCAGCAGGACTCGACTAGCGGGGGCCTCAGAGACCCAGTACTTC. It translates to CASRTRLAGASETQYF. The V call is TRBV6-2 or TRBV6-3, the J call TRBJ2-5; 12 bases match TRBD2. CDR1 MNHEY and CDR2 SVGEGT come from the germline V gene. This CDR3 has 16 amino acids. V lost 6 bases and J lost 4; bases outside the gene matches: 9.

This chain joins TRBV9 and TRBJ2-6; possible D gene TRBD2, 6 bases. This CDR3 contains 19 residues. Germline CDR1 SGDLS, CDR2 YYNGEE. The V and J ends lost 0 bases and 2 bases respectively, with 18 bases between them. The CDR3 DNA follows: TGTGCCAGCAGCGTAGCTGTGGGGGAGGACCTCCCTGGGGCCAACGTCCTGACTTTC. This gives the protein CASSVAVGEDLPGANVLTF.

The V and J genes are TRBV7-9 and TRBJ2-1; tentatively, D is TRBD2 (7 bases). The ends were cut back, 5 bases at V and 9 bases at J, with 20 bases in the middle. The CDR3 is made up of 15 amino acids. Germline V lookup: CDR1 SEHNR, CDR2 FQNEAQ (reference sequence). CDR3 in amino acids: CASSGGAQSAGEQFF. In DNA form, the CDR3 reads TGTGCCAGCAGCGGGGGGGCCCAAAGCGCGGGTGAGCAGTTCTTC.

V usage is TRBV18 and J usage is TRBJ2-2; D is uncertain. The CDR3 is 14 amino acids. Germline CDR1 and CDR2: KGHSH and LQKENI. V lost 3 bases and J lost 4, with 9 bases in between. The CDR3 here is CASSPQKSTGELFF. The CDR3 coding sequence is TGTGCCAGCTCACCTCAGAAGAGCACCGGGGAGCTGTTTTTT.

V usage is TRBV5-1 and J usage is TRBJ1-2; possibly TRBD1 for D (6 bases). Trimming cost V 3 bases and J 4 bases, with 13 bases left between them. CDR3 size: 14 residues. Germline V gene lookup returns CDR1 SGHRS and CDR2 YFSETQ. The CDR3 here is CASSSAGEPYGYTF. The CDR3 DNA is TGCGCCAGCAGCTCCGCAGGGGAGCCCTATGGCTACACCTTC.

The rearrangement uses TRBV29-1 and TRBJ1-5; weak D call: TRBD1 (6 bases). The CDR3 is 15 amino acids. The germline gives CDR1 SQVTM, CDR2 ANQGSEA. The germline V and J ends were trimmed by 6 bases and 7 bases, with 22 bases remaining between them. This CDR3 is CSVSLEAGVGQPQHF. In DNA form, the CDR3 reads TGCAGCGTCTCCCTTGAGGCAGGGGTAGGACAGCCCCAGCATTTT.

This chain links TRBV29-1 with TRBJ2-1; 11 nucleotides align to TRBD2. Trimming took 6 bases from V and 12 from J; bases not matched to a gene: 7. Germline CDR1 SQVTM, CDR2 ANQGSEA. This CDR3 region has 12 residues. The CDR3 region is CSVTSGDLGQFF. In DNA form, the CDR3 reads TGCAGCGTGACTAGCGGGGACTTAGGGCAGTTCTTC.

The chain couples TRBV10-3 to TRBJ1-1; D ambiguous. There are 15 residues in the CDR3. The germline V and J ends were trimmed by 0 bases and 0 bases, with 8 bases remaining between them. CDR1 and CDR2 (germline): ENHRY, SYGVKD. This CDR3 reads CAISESGGLNTEAFF. As DNA, the CDR3 is TGTGCCATCAGTGAGTCAGGAGGGTTGAACACTGAAGCTTTCTTT.

This clonotype has just a few counts. V and J are TRBV20-1 and TRBJ2-7; unclear D gene. This CDR3 is built from 15 residues. Trimming shortened V by 3 bases and J by 3 bases, and 18 bases separated the two germline ends. Germline V gene sequence: CDR1 DFQATT, CDR2 SNEGSKA (reference sequence). CDR3 in amino acids: CSARRLFGGVYEQYF. The CDR3 DNA sequence: TGCAGTGCTAGGCGTCTCTTCGGCGGAGTCTACGAGCAGTACTTC.

The gene calls are TRBV7-2 and TRBJ2-2, with D possibly TRBD2 on 5 matching bases. Looked up from germline, CDR1 is SGHTA and CDR2 is FQGNSA. The CDR3 loop spans 15 amino acids. V lost 0 bases and J 4 bases, leaving 9 bases between the germline ends. The CDR3 spells CASSLATGSTGELFF. The CDR3 bases are TGTGCCAGCAGCTTAGCTACGGGGTCCACCGGGGAGCTGTTTTTT.

J is TRBJ2-2 and V is TRBV11-2; D possibly corresponds to TRBD1 (6 bases). The V gene's germline CDR1 is SGHAT and CDR2 FQNNGV. V lost 6 bases, J lost 5 bases, and 16 bases lay in between. This CDR3 region has 15 residues. The chain's CDR3 is CASSSGVLSTGELFF. Here the CDR3 DNA reads TGTGCCAGCAGTTCAGGGGTCTTATCAACCGGGGAGCTGTTTTTT.

The chain is built from TRBV29-1 and TRBJ1-1, with 7 nucleotides matching TRBD1. Germline lookup yields CDR1 SQVTM and CDR2 ANQGSEA. Trimming took 6 bases from V and 0 from J; bases not matched to a gene: 10. The CDR3 spans 15 residues. CDR3 amino acids: CSVGYPGQMNTEAFF. The CDR3 bases are TGCAGCGTGGGATACCCGGGACAGATGAACACTGAAGCTTTCTTT.

V and J are TRBV9 and TRBJ1-3; possibly TRBD1 for D (5 bases). Germline assignment: CDR1 SGDLS and CDR2 YYNGEE. The V end was cut by 0 bases, the J end by 0 bases, with 10 bases between. The CDR3 spans 16 residues. This chain's CDR3 is CASSVGDWSSGNTIYF. The CDR3 DNA follows: TGTGCCAGCAGCGTAGGGGACTGGAGCTCTGGAAACACCATATATTTT.

V is TRBV20-1 and J is TRBJ2-7; 8 positions agree with TRBD2. Germline values: CDR1 DFQATT, CDR2 SNEGSKA (reference sequence). The CDR3 covers 13 residues. Germline trimming cut 3 bases from V and 5 bases from J; bases unmatched to any gene: 6. The CDR3 DNA follows: TGCAGTGCTAGCGGGAGGGCCGGGGACGAGCAGTACTTC. This encodes CSASGRAGDEQYF.

This chain links TRBV12-3 or TRBV12-4 with TRBJ1-2, with D tentatively TRBD1 (6 bases). This CDR3 has 12 residues. V lost 5 bases and J lost 6, with 10 bases in between. This chain's CDR3 is CASSGPGDGYTF. Written as DNA, the CDR3 is TGTGCCAGCAGTGGTCCAGGGGATGGCTACACCTTC.

This chain links TRBV5-1 with TRBJ1-3, with D maybe TRBD1 (5 bases). The CDR3 is 19 amino acids. V was cut by 1 base and J by 0 bases, with 20 bases left in between. Germline CDR1 is SGHRS and CDR2 is YFSETQ. This CDR3 reads CASSLRSRGSTDSGNTIYF. In nucleotides, the CDR3 is TGCGCCAGCAGCTTGAGGAGTAGGGGATCGACAGACTCTGGAAACACCATATATTTT.

This chain connects TRBV10-3 to TRBJ2-5; 8 bases align to TRBD1. The CDR3 is 14 amino acids. With V trimmed by 2 bases and J by 10 bases, 9 bases remained unmatched. Germline V gene sequence: CDR1 ENHRY, CDR2 SYGVKD. CDR3 residues: CAISEGQGARFQYF. CDR3 nucleotide sequence: TGTGCCATCAGTGAGGGGCAGGGGGCTCGGTTCCAGTACTTC.

The gene calls are TRBV7-2 and TRBJ1-1, with 7 bases that match TRBD1. V lost 5 bases, J lost 7 bases, and 10 bases stayed unmatched. The germline CDR1 and CDR2 sequences are SGHTA and FQGNSA. The CDR3 loop spans 14 amino acids. The CDR3: CASSPRDRTNEAFF. As DNA, the CDR3 is TGTGCCAGCAGCCCGCGGGACAGAACAAATGAAGCTTTCTTT. The variable domain in full, completed from reference TRBV7-2 and TRBJ1-1, reads GAGVSQSPSNKVTEKGKDVELRCDPISGHTALYWYRQSLGQGLEFLIYFQGNSAPDKSGLPSDRFSAERTGGSVSTLTIQRTQQEDSAVYLCASSPRDRTNEAFFGQGTRLTVV.

DNA of the CDR3: TGTGCCAGTAGTTCCTGGGGGCCCCAAGAGACCCAGTACTTC. This gives the protein CASSSWGPQETQYF. The V and J genes are TRBV19 and TRBJ2-5, with D possibly being TRBD1 (6 bases). The CDR3 loop spans 14 amino acids. Germline V gene sequence: CDR1 LNHDA, CDR2 SQIVND (reference sequence). V dropped 5 bases and J dropped 1 base, with 11 bases sitting between them.

The J gene is TRBJ2-5, the V gene TRBV7-9, with D possibly being TRBD2 (6 bases). This CDR3 spans 15 amino acids. Between the trimmed V and J ends, which lost 5 bases and 4 bases, there was a span of 17 bases. Germline loops: CDR1 SEHNR, CDR2 FQNEAQ (reference sequence). CDR3 protein: CASSLLSRGIETQYF. The CDR3 bases are TGTGCCAGCAGCCTTTTGTCGCGGGGTATAGAGACCCAGTACTTC.

This chain uses TRBV3-1 with TRBJ2-2, with D uncertain. V was trimmed by 3 bases and J by 9 bases, leaving 5 bases between them. The CDR3 has 11 amino acids. Germline CDR1 reads LGHDT; CDR2 reads YNNKEL (reference sequence). CDR3 coding DNA: TGTGCCAGCAGCCACGCACGGGAGCTGTTTTTT. It translates to CASSHARELFF.

CDR3 sequence: CASSPPRVNIQYF. In nucleotides, the CDR3 is TGTGCCAGCAGCCCCCCGAGGGTAAACATTCAGTACTTC. The rearrangement uses TRBV6-2 or TRBV6-3 and TRBJ2-4; D perhaps matches TRBD2 (5 bases). The germline V and J ends were trimmed by 6 bases and 6 bases, with 12 bases remaining between them. The CDR3 extends over 13 amino acids. Germline V gene lookup returns CDR1 MNHEY and CDR2 SVGEGT.

V and J are TRBV12-3 or TRBV12-4 and TRBJ1-5; no reliable D call. The CDR3 is made up of 14 amino acids. V was clipped by 8 bases and J by 5 bases, with 16 bases between them. This CDR3 is CASSGNREDQPQHF. Here the CDR3 DNA reads TGTGCCAGCTCCGGCAACCGGGAAGATCAGCCCCAGCATTTT.

This sequence joins TRBV9 and TRBJ1-1; D unresolved. Trimming shortened V by 4 bases and J by 0 bases, and 16 bases separated the two germline ends. Germline V gene lookup returns CDR1 SGDLS and CDR2 YYNGEE. The CDR3 runs to 16 residues. CDR3 loop: CASSPETARVNTEAFF. CDR3 bases: TGTGCCAGCAGCCCCGAGACGGCACGGGTGAACACTGAAGCTTTCTTT.